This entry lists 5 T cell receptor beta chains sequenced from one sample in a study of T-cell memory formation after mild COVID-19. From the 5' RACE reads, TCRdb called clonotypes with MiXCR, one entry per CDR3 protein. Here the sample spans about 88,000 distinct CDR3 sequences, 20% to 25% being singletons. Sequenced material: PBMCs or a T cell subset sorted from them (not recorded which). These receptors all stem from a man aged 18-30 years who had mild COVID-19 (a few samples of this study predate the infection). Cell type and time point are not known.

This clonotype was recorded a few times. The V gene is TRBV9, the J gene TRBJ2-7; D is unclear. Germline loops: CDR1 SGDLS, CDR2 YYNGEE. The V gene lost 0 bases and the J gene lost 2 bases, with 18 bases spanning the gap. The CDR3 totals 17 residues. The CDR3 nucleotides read TGTGCCAGCAGCGTAGGCACCGGACCGAGTTCGACCTACGAGCAGTACTTC. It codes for CASSVGTGPSSTYEQYF.

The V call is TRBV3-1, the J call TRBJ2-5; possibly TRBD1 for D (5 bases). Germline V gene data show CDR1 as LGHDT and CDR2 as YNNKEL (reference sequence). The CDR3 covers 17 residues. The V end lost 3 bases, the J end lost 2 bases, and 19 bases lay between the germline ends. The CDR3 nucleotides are TGTGCCAGCAGCCACGGAAGGACACAGCCCTTTCAAGAGACCCAGTACTTC. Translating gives CASSHGRTQPFQETQYF.

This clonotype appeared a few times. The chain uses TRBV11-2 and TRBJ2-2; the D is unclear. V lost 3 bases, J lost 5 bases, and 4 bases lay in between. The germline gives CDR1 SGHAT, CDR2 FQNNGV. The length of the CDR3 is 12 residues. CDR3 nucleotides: TGTGCCAGCAGCTTTTTAACCGGGGAGCTGTTTTTT. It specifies CASSFLTGELFF.

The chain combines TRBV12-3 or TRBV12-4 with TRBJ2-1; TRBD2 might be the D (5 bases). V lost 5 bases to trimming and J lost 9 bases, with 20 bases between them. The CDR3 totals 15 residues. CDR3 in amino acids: CASSLGLGRRGEQFF. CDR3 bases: TGTGCCAGCAGTCTTGGATTGGGCCGACGGGGTGAGCAGTTCTTC.

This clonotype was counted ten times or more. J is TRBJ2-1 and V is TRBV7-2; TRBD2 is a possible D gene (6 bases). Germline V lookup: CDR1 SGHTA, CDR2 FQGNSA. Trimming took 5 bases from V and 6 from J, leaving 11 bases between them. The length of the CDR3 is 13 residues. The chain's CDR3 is CASSPTRFNEQFF. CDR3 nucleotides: TGTGCCAGCAGCCCGACTAGGTTCAATGAGCAGTTCTTC.